The following is a TCR beta chain sequence with its context. At least ten counts were recorded for this clonotype. Its target antigen remains unknown. It has no much larger one-base neighbor in the sample; base qualities were not kept. Data came from an Illumina HiSeq 1500. The public reads were quality trimmed at Q25 with fastp and then assembled into clones with MiXCR by TCRdb, keeping productive beta chains. Entries that share a CDR3 protein sequence are merged under the most common genes and DNA. For this sample there are around 500,000 distinct CDR3 sequences; 42% appear just once. The biggest ten clones account for around 45% of the sample. The sample originates from a study of T cell repertoires in cytomegalovirus infection (dated 2019 in TCRdb). Regarding the research as a whole: The peptide stimulations were aimed at well-studied HLA-B-restricted epitopes as well as recently identified HLA-C-restricted CMV epitopes, whose presentation resists viral immunomodulation. Donor HLA type was relevant to the analysis, because carriage of CMV infection together with the matching HLA type was indicated by public TCR beta signatures. Beyond this particular receptor, the publication reports: In the ex vivo response, HLA-C-restricted CMV-specific TCR beta clonotypes were dominant, and in two of eight donors the single most frequent clonotype came from this HLA-C-restricted group. Cumulative frequency of public TCR beta family members discriminated carriers of CMV infection plus the relevant HLA type in this cohort and an independent 352-donor cohort.

Interpreted using the paper, the treatment or condition label stands for: in vitro stimulation with specific CMV peptide epitopes to enrich CMV-specific T cells. The CDR3 sequence holds 13 residues, the cysteine and phenylalanine included. Of all the DNA, just the CDR3 is kept, 39 bases in frame from base 1. CDR1 is given as SGHTA and CDR2 as FQGNSA, both from the germline V gene. The V end loses 4 bases and the J end loses 1 base, and a stretch of 6 bases separates them. The rearranged segments are TRBV7-2 and TRBJ2-3; TRBD2 is a possible D gene, resting on 5 matching bases. The sample here was cultured PBMCs, taken from culture after CMV antigen stimulation. The receptor was isolated from a human donor in good health (CMV status not recorded). Some clones in this sample may be carry-over from other donors' samples. The base sequence is TGTGCCAGCAGCTGGCGGGGCACAGATACGCAGTATTTT. Its translation reads: CASSWRGTDTQYF.